These 10 T cell receptor beta chains were all obtained from the same sample, sequenced in a study of T cells in Graves' hyperthyroidism and ophthalmopathy. TCR beta CDR3 regions were amplified from RNA transcripts. A first-round RT-PCR of the TCR CDR3 used the HTBI primer set. TCRdb re-analysed the multiplex PCR reads in MiXCR, keeping a single row per CDR3 protein. Counted here are some 740,000 distinct CDR3 sequences, 12% to 15% occurring once; the ten biggest clones make up around 9.6%. The sequencing input was blood. The receptors here all came from a woman aged 18-35 years with Graves' hyperthyroidism.

Note on this clonotype: Its ends do not fully match the called genes, so a read error is possible. The chain links TRBV6-2 or TRBV6-3 to TRBJ2-1; D gene unclear. Germline V gene data show CDR1 as MNHEY and CDR2 as SVGEGT. The CDR3 has 12 residues. CDR3 sequence reads: CASSYPFNEQSF. The CDR3 DNA reads TGTGCCAGCAGTTACCCTTTTAATGAGCAGTCCTTC.

This clonotype has a count of ten or more. This sequence joins TRBV20-1 and TRBJ2-1, with 11 bases identical to TRBD2. The CDR3 runs 13 residues. V shed 7 bases and J 10 bases; nucleotides not matched to a gene: 9. Looked up from germline, CDR1 is DFQATT and CDR2 is SNEGSKA (reference sequence). The CDR3 is CSVGTSGRGEQFF. The CDR3 DNA reads as TGCAGTGTCGGGACTAGCGGTAGGGGGGAGCAGTTCTTC.

V and J are TRBV6-2 or TRBV6-3 and TRBJ1-2; D might be TRBD1 (5 bases). CDR1 and CDR2 (germline): MNHEY, SVGEGT. This CDR3 has 11 residues. The V and J ends lost 4 bases and 13 bases respectively, with 13 bases between them. CDR3 nucleotides: TGTGCCAGCAGTTCGGGGATGGGGGGCACCTTC. Amino acid sequence: CASSSGMGGTF.

This clonotype showed up many times. The J gene is TRBJ1-2, the V gene TRBV24-1; D possibly corresponds to TRBD1 (5 bases). The ends were cut back, 2 bases at V and 8 bases at J, with 8 bases in the middle. The germline CDR1 and CDR2 sequences are KGHDR and SFDVKD. The CDR3 is made up of 12 amino acids. The DNA of the CDR3 is TGTGCCACCAGTGATTGGAGGGACGGCTACACCTTC. It is translated as CATSDWRDGYTF.

At least ten counts were recorded for this clonotype. The chain carries TRBV7-9 and TRBJ2-7; 7 nucleotides agree with TRBD1. This CDR3 comprises 15 residues. V shed 5 bases, J shed 2 bases, and the junction held 9 bases outside the gene matches. Per the germline V gene, CDR1 is SEHNR and CDR2 is FQNEAQ (reference sequence). The chain's CDR3 is CASSPEDRPAYEQYF. The CDR3 DNA sequence: TGTGCCAGCAGCCCGGAGGACAGGCCGGCCTACGAGCAGTACTTC.

The sample holds a few counts of this clonotype. The V gene is TRBV28, the J gene TRBJ2-7; 8 bases are shared with TRBD1. This CDR3 comprises 15 residues. The V segment lost 3 bases and the J segment 3 bases; nucleotides outside the gene matches: 7. Germline V gene data show CDR1 as MDHEN and CDR2 as SYDVKM. This CDR3 reads CASSFPGTGYYEQYF. The CDR3 bases are TGTGCCAGCAGTTTCCCCGGGACAGGATACTACGAGCAGTACTTC.

At least ten counts were recorded for this clonotype. The J gene is TRBJ2-1, the V gene TRBV6-1, with D unresolved. The CDR3 covers 18 residues. The V gene lost 2 bases and the J gene lost 2 bases, with 19 bases spanning the gap. The germline gives CDR1 MNHNS, CDR2 SASEGT. The CDR3 bases are TGTGCCAGCAGTGAACATGGTGGGTGGGCGGAGACCTACAATGAGCAGTTCTTC. Residues: CASSEHGGWAETYNEQFF.

In this sample, this clonotype turned up many times. The rearrangement uses TRBV28 and TRBJ1-1; D not certain. CDR3 size: 11 residues. V was clipped by 6 bases and J by 12 bases, with 14 bases between them. Germline V gives CDR1 MDHEN, CDR2 SYDVKM. CDR3: CASRKDVISFF. The CDR3, as DNA: TGTGCCAGCAGGAAGGACGTGATTTCTTTCTTT.

This clonotype turned up a few times. The V call is TRBV20-1, the J call TRBJ1-2; D unclear. Germline lookup yields CDR1 DFQATT and CDR2 SNEGSKA (reference sequence). This CDR3 is built from 9 residues. The DNA of the CDR3 is TGCAACACAGACTATGGCTACACCTTC. This encodes CNTDYGYTF.

Many counts were recorded for this clonotype. The V gene is TRBV11-3, the J gene TRBJ2-1; possibly TRBD2 for D (5 bases). The germline gives CDR1 SGHNT, CDR2 YENEEA. Deletions cut 4 bases from V and 3 bases from J, with 13 bases between. This CDR3 has 15 amino acids. The CDR3 DNA sequence: TGTGCCAGCAGCTCCGGAGGATCGGGCTACAATGAGCAGTTCTTC. Its protein is CASSSGGSGYNEQFF.